Listed below are T cell receptor beta chains from one sample, sequenced in a study of OX40 agonist ivuxolimab in advanced cancers. The protocol was immunoSEQ multiplex PCR, while the TCRdb copy is restricted to in-frame clones and leaves out a portion. The data show 120,000 or so clones, roughly 89% seen once. The source was CD4+ or CD8+ T cells sorted from blood, collected in a trial of the OX40 agonist ivuxolimab. These receptors all come from an adult with an advanced solid tumor such as melanoma, head and neck, liver or kidney cancer. CDR3s include the opening cysteine and the closing phenylalanine or tryptophan. Fields, in order: D gene, J gene, clone size, V gene, CDR3 DNA, CDR3 protein. D genes are given only for firm matches. Clone size is not always given. Where it is, it says once, few, many or a class for expanded clones.

>.|TRBJ2-1|.|TRBV20-1
TGCAGCCCCGGAAGCTACAATGAGCAGTTCTTC
CSPGSYNEQFF
>TRBD2|TRBJ2-3|.|TRBV7-2
TGTGCCAGCAGCGCCCGACTAGCAGCAAGCACAGATACGCAGTATTTT
CASSARLAASTDTQYF
>.|TRBJ1-2|.|TRBV4-2
TGTGCCAGCAGCCAGGCGCAAGGACAAACTAACTATGGCTACACCTTC
CASSQAQGQTNYGYTF
>TRBD1|TRBJ2-5|.|TRBV6-1
TGTGCCAGCAGTTCCGGGACAGGGGGCAGAGAGACCCAGTACTTC
CASSSGTGGRETQYF
>.|TRBJ1-1|once|TRBV5-1
TGCGCCAGCAGCTTGTCTGGGTATGAAGCTTTCTTT
CASSLSGYEAFF
>.|TRBJ2-2|.|TRBV2
TGTGCCAGCAGTGAAGCGCGGATCGGCGTGGGGGAGCTGTTTTTT
CASSEARIGVGELFF
>.|TRBJ1-1|.|TRBV18
TGTGCCAGCTCACCAGTCCTTTCGAACACTGAAGCTTTCTTT
CASSPVLSNTEAFF
>TRBD1|TRBJ1-2|.|TRBV5-1
TGCGCCAGCAGCTCCGACAGGGGGACATACTATGGCTACACCTTC
CASSSDRGTYYGYTF
>.|TRBJ2-7|.|TRBV18
TGTGCCAGCTCACCGAAGTTTTTAAATTTGGAGTATAGTATAGGACAGAACCCTTACGAGCAGTACTTC
CASSPKFLNLEYSIGQNPYEQYF
>TRBD1|TRBJ2-2|.|TRBV7-7
TGTGCTAGCAGCTTGGGTACAGGGGGTCTATCCGGGGAGCTGTTTTTT
CASSLGTGGLSGELFF
>.|TRBJ2-1|.|TRBV4-3
TGCGCCAGCAGCCGCGATCCAATGGAAGGAGGCAATGAGCAGTTCTTC
CASSRDPMEGGNEQFF